The next 25 T cell receptor beta chains were all read from a single sample in a study (dated by TCRdb to between 2015 and 2016). Library creation used 5' RACE. The run used an Illumina MiSeq. TCRdb reran the public reads through fastp at Q25 and MiXCR, keeping productive beta chains. Records with the same CDR3 protein are collapsed into one entry carrying the most frequent genes and DNA. Within this sample are just under 65,000 distinct CDR3 sequences, with 20% to 25% of them counted one time only. Of the sample, more than 2.5% is held by the ten largest clones. The sequencing sample was made of memory CD4+ T cells sorted from a lymph node. According to the study, the label for this sample's cell subset or site signals: memory CD4+ T cells, CD4+CD45RO+CD25-. The receptors were sampled from a female donor with breast cancer.

The chain uses TRBV7-9 and TRBJ1-5, with D uncertain. The CDR3 length is 14 residues. Trimming left V 4 bases short and J 1 base short, with 8 bases between. The germline V gene encodes CDR1 SEHNR and CDR2 FQNEAQ (reference sequence). Written as DNA, the CDR3 is TGTGCCAGCAGCTCACTGGAAAGCAATCAGCCCCAGCATTTT. Its translation is CASSSLESNQPQHF.

In this sample, this clonotype turned up a few times. The rearrangement links TRBV20-1 to TRBJ2-2; 9 bases fit TRBD2. Germline trimming cut 3 bases from V and 4 bases from J; bases unmatched to any gene: 6. There are 15 residues in the CDR3. Germline CDR1 is DFQATT and CDR2 is SNEGSKA (reference sequence). The CDR3 DNA reads TGCAGTGCTAGGGCTAGCGGGACGGGCACCGGGGAGCTGTTTTTT. It translates to CSARASGTGTGELFF.

This clonotype was found a few times. The chain carries TRBV5-1 and TRBJ2-7, with D tentatively TRBD1 (6 bases). The V gene lost 1 base and the J gene lost 6 bases, with 17 bases spanning the gap. In germline, CDR1 is SGHRS, CDR2 YFSETQ. This CDR3 contains 15 residues. The CDR3 DNA follows: TGCGCCAGCAGCTTGAATGGACAGTCTCCCCCCGAGCAGTACTTC. Its protein product is CASSLNGQSPPEQYF.

This clonotype was counted many times. This sequence joins TRBV7-3 and TRBJ2-3; D tentatively reads TRBD1 or TRBD2 (5 bases each). CDR3 length: 13 amino acids. Germline values: CDR1 SGHTA, CDR2 FQGTGA. V was pared by 3 bases and J by 6 bases, with 10 bases between. CDR3 nucleotide sequence: TGTGCCAGCAGCTTGGGGGATCACGATACGCAGTATTTT. Protein: CASSLGDHDTQYF. The complete variable domain, with remaining parts taken from reference TRBV7-3 and TRBJ2-3, reads GAGVSQTPSNKVTEKGKYVELRCDPISGHTALYWYRQSLGQGPEFLIYFQGTGAADDSGLPNDRFFAVRPEGSVSTLKIQRTERGDSAVYLCASSLGDHDTQYFGPGTRLTVL.

This clonotype was picked up a small number of times. The chain is built from TRBV7-2 and TRBJ2-7, with 8 bases aligning to TRBD2. J gave up 2 bases and V 5 bases, and 5 bases lay outside the gene matches. CDR1 is SGHTA and CDR2 is FQGNSA in the germline V gene. The CDR3 has 14 amino acids. In DNA form, the CDR3 reads TGTGCCAGCAGCATTAGCGGGACCACCTACGAGCAGTACTTC. This translates into CASSISGTTYEQYF.

Notes on this clonotype: A much more abundant neighbour one base away suggests this may be a read error. The genes are TRBV7-2 and TRBJ2-1; 9 positions match TRBD2. Germline V gene data show CDR1 as SGHTA and CDR2 as FQGNSA. With V trimmed by 8 bases and J by 15 bases, 8 bases remained unmatched. The CDR3 sequence is 11 residues long. Written as DNA, the CDR3 is TGTGCCAGCCGCTGGGGGACTAGCCTGTTCTTC. It is translated as CASRWGTSLFF.

This clonotype was recorded a few times. V usage is TRBV28 and J usage is TRBJ2-7; 8 bases are shared with TRBD2. CDR3 length: 15 residues. CDR1 MDHEN and CDR2 SYDVKM come from the germline V gene. Trimming cost V 6 bases and J 3 bases; bases outside gene matches: 10. As DNA, the CDR3 is TGTGCCAGCAGCATTCCGGGACTAGGTGTCTACGAGCAGTACTTC. Its translation: CASSIPGLGVYEQYF.

The V and J genes are TRBV6-5 and TRBJ1-6; D unresolved. In germline, CDR1 is MNHEY, CDR2 SVGAGI. CDR3 length: 14 amino acids. With 7 bases removed from V and 7 bases from J, the gap between germline ends came to 14 bases. The CDR3: CASMLSGSNSPLHF. In DNA, the CDR3 is TGTGCCAGCATGCTCTCCGGATCGAATTCACCCCTCCACTTT.

As DNA, the CDR3 is TGTGCCACCGCGGAAGGGCACGAGCAGTACTTC. Amino acids: CATAEGHEQYF. The chain couples TRBV24-1 to TRBJ2-7; no clear D. V lost 9 bases and J lost 5, with 10 bases in between. This CDR3 contains 11 residues. Germline V CDR1 and CDR2: KGHDR, SFDVKD.

The chain joins TRBV7-8 to TRBJ2-2, with a weak D call TRBD2 (5 bases). This CDR3 spans 15 amino acids. Germline values: CDR1 SGHVS, CDR2 FQNEAQ. V was shortened by 5 bases and J by 1 base, with 11 bases between the two germline ends. CDR3 coding DNA: TGTGCCAGCAGCGCCCGGACTGTGAACACCGGGGAGCTGTTTTTT. Its translation: CASSARTVNTGELFF.

The chain employs TRBV6-5 and TRBJ2-1, with D possibly TRBD2 on 6 matching bases. With 5 bases removed from V and 5 bases from J, the gap between germline ends came to 13 bases. CDR3 size: 14 residues. CDR1 is MNHEY, CDR2 SVGAGI, per germline. This CDR3 is CASSGWDSNNEQFF. The CDR3 bases are TGTGCCAGCAGTGGTTGGGACTCAAACAATGAGCAGTTCTTC.

The chain has TRBV28 and TRBJ2-7; D not resolved. Per the germline V gene, CDR1 is MDHEN and CDR2 is SYDVKM. V lost 4 bases to trimming and J lost 4 bases, with 17 bases between them. The CDR3 length is 15 residues. The CDR3 loop reads CASSSPAETPYEQYF. The CDR3 bases are TGTGCCAGCAGTTCCCCGGCGGAGACACCTTACGAGCAGTACTTC.

A single count supports this clonotype. This may come from a read error, since a much larger clone is one base off. The DNA for the CDR3 is TGCAGTGTAGCGGGGGAGCTTGAGCAGTGCTTC. Protein product: CSVAGELEQCF. The chain uses TRBV20-1 and TRBJ2-1; TRBD2 matches 9 bases. This CDR3 is built from 11 residues. Germline V gene lookup returns CDR1 DFQATT and CDR2 SNEGSKA (reference sequence).

This clonotype was found many times. The chain carries TRBV5-1 and TRBJ1-1, with no clear D. This CDR3 has 14 amino acids. Germline assignment: CDR1 SGHRS and CDR2 YFSETQ. V dropped 0 bases and J dropped 1 base, with 7 bases sitting between them. CDR3 loop: CASSLGVANTEAFF. The DNA of the CDR3 is TGCGCCAGCAGCTTGGGAGTTGCGAACACTGAAGCTTTCTTT.

The chain links TRBV7-9 to TRBJ1-1; tentative D call: TRBD1 (6 bases). The V end lost 4 bases, the J end lost 0 bases, and 9 bases lay between the germline ends. The CDR3 totals 14 residues. Germline V gene data show CDR1 as SEHNR and CDR2 as FQNEAQ (reference sequence). The CDR3 spells CASSSGQLNTEAFF. CDR3 DNA: TGTGCCAGCAGCTCCGGACAGCTGAACACTGAAGCTTTCTTT.

This clonotype was seen at least ten times. The rearrangement uses TRBV7-3 and TRBJ2-5; 8 nucleotides align to TRBD1. The CDR3 sequence is 16 residues long. In germline, CDR1 is SGHTA, CDR2 FQGTGA. V lost 2 bases to trimming and J lost 5 bases; unmatched junction nucleotides: 10. CDR3: CASSLLGQGPQETQYF. In DNA form, the CDR3 reads TGTGCCAGCAGCTTATTAGGACAGGGACCGCAGGAGACCCAGTACTTC.

The chain has TRBV10-1 and TRBJ1-5; D may be TRBD1 (5 bases). Trimming left V 5 bases short and J 9 bases short, with 14 bases between. The CDR3 has 13 amino acids. Germline-derived CDR1 and CDR2 are WNHNN and SYGVQD (reference sequence). For the CDR3, the DNA is TGCGCCAGCAGTCGGGGTGTGGGGCGGCCCCAGCATTTT. It yields the protein CASSRGVGRPQHF.

The chain employs TRBV4-2 and TRBJ1-3, with no clear D. The germline V gene encodes CDR1 LGHNA and CDR2 YNFKEQ. The V and J ends lost 1 base and 0 bases respectively, with 10 bases between them. The CDR3 spans 16 residues. CDR3 sequence (DNA): TGTGCCAGCAGCCAAGTCAGGAGGCCCTCTGGAAACACCATATATTTT. This gives the protein CASSQVRRPSGNTIYF.

Regarding this clonotype: A much larger clonotype is one base distant, so this may be a read error. This rearrangement joins TRBV5-1 to TRBJ2-5; D possibly corresponds to TRBD1 (6 bases). The CDR3 covers 15 residues. CDR1 and CDR2 from the germline V gene are SGHRS and YFSETQ. The CDR3 reads CAGSMKGQFQETQYF. CDR3 DNA sequence: TGCGCCGGCAGCATGAAAGGACAGTTCCAAGAGACCCAGTACTTC.

The sample holds a few counts of this clonotype. The CDR3 DNA reads as TGCGCCAGCAGAGAACAGACCAGCACAGATACGCAGTATTTT. Its protein product is CASREQTSTDTQYF. The chain joins TRBV10-2 to TRBJ2-3, with D hard to call. Trimming stripped 6 bases from V and 0 bases from J, with 10 bases between. Germline values: CDR1 WSHSY, CDR2 SAAADI. This CDR3 contains 14 residues.

The rearrangement links TRBV7-2 to TRBJ2-7, with D unresolved. Trimming took 3 bases from V and 6 from J, leaving 9 bases between them. Germline V gene sequence: CDR1 SGHTA, CDR2 FQGNSA. The CDR3 is 12 residues long. The CDR3 sequence is CASSFPGAEQYF. The CDR3 nucleotides are TGTGCCAGCAGCTTTCCGGGTGCCGAGCAGTACTTC.

This clonotype was recorded many times. The genes are TRBV4-1 and TRBJ2-1, with 12 bases that match TRBD2. The CDR3 spans 17 residues. The junction had 13 bases not matched to a gene; V was cut back by 4 bases and J by 9 bases. The germline V gene has CDR1 MGHRA and CDR2 YSYEKL. The DNA of the CDR3 is TGCGCCAGCAGCCTGGGACTAGCGGGTCCGAAGGGAGGTGAGCAGTTCTTC. Its translation: CASSLGLAGPKGGEQFF.

This clonotype is medium-sized (0.01 to 0.1%) by share. The V gene is TRBV5-1, the J gene TRBJ1-2; D remains unclear. CDR1 and CDR2 (germline): SGHRS, YFSETQ. The CDR3 loop spans 13 amino acids. Deletions cut 0 bases from V and 5 bases from J, with 8 bases between. CDR3 in amino acids: CASSLESGYGYTF. In DNA form, the CDR3 reads TGCGCCAGCAGCTTGGAATCGGGTTATGGCTACACCTTC.

This chain connects TRBV7-9 to TRBJ2-1, with D uncertain. Germline values: CDR1 SEHNR, CDR2 FQNEAQ (reference sequence). With 5 bases removed from V and 6 bases from J, the gap between germline ends came to 14 bases. The length of the CDR3 is 14 residues. Here the CDR3 DNA reads TGTGCCAGCAGCCGCAACGCGGTGGGCAATGAGCAGTTCTTC. It encodes CASSRNAVGNEQFF.

This clonotype was counted between two and nine times. V gene TRBV6-2 or TRBV6-3 combines with J gene TRBJ1-5; perhaps TRBD1 as D (6 bases). Germline CDR1 reads MNHEY; CDR2 reads SVGEGT. The CDR3 is 15 amino acids. V dropped 2 bases and J dropped 7 bases, with 15 bases sitting between them. As DNA, the CDR3 is TGTGCCAGCAGTTACGTCGGGGGGCCAGCACAGCCCCAGCATTTT. Protein: CASSYVGGPAQPQHF.